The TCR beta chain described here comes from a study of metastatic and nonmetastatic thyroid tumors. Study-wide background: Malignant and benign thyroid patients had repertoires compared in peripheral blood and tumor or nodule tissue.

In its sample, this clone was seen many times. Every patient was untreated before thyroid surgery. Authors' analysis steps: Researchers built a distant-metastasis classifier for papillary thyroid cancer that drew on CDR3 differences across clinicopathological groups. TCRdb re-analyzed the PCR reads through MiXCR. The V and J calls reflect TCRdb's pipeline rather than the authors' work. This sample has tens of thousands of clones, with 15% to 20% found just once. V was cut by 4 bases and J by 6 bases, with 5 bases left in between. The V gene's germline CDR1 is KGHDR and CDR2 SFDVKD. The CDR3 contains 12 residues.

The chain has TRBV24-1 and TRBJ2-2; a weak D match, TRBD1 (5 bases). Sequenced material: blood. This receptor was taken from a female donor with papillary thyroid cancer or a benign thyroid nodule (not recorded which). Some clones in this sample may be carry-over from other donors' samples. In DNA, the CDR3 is TGTGCCACCAGTGACAGGGCCGGGGAGCTGTTTTTT. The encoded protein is CATSDRAGELFF.